The 28 T cell receptor beta chains reported below all come from one sample, sequenced in a study of blood T cell repertoires in COVID-19 (TCRdb year 2020). The library was obtained by the immunoSEQ multiplex PCR assay. Here the immuneACCESS table is served through TCRdb, limited to in-frame sequences with V and J called. Missing clones are a known gap in these copies; in checked studies unresolved V genes cover under half, and the rest lacks a known reason. Here the sample has fewer than 200,000 clones; roughly 87% occur a single time. Under 2% of the sample is held by the ten biggest clonotypes. The source material was peripheral blood. Receptors originate from a man aged 18 to 35 who had recovered from COVID-19.

The chain links TRBV2 to TRBJ2-3, with 9 bases aligning to TRBD1. CDR3 length equals 14 residues. Germline CDR1 reads SNHLY; CDR2 reads FYNNEI. The V gene end was trimmed by 6 bases and the J gene end by 3 bases; junction bases not matched to a gene: 4. The DNA for the CDR3 is TGTGCCAGCAGGCTCGGACAGGGGACAGATACGCAGTATTTT. Encoded protein: CASRLGQGTDTQYF.

This clone was picked up one time. The chain recombines TRBV12-5 with TRBJ2-7; weak D call: TRBD1 (6 bases). Trimming shortened V by 1 base and J by 3 bases, and 13 bases separated the two germline ends. Germline V CDR1 and CDR2: LGHNT, FRNRAP. This CDR3 contains 15 residues. CDR3 sequence: CASGLDTGHLYEQYF. CDR3 in DNA: TGTGCTAGTGGTTTGGACACGGGACACCTCTACGAGCAGTACTTC.

A single count supports this clone. The J gene is TRBJ1-6, the V gene TRBV7-2; a possible D gene is TRBD1 (5 bases). Germline CDR1 reads SGHTA; CDR2 reads FQGNSA. V lost 7 bases and J 7 bases, leaving 14 bases between the germline ends. This CDR3 has 14 amino acids. Written as DNA, the CDR3 is TGTGCCAGCACCGGGGGGACCGGGAATTCACCCCTCCACTTT. It codes for CASTGGTGNSPLHF.

The chain joins TRBV7-2 to TRBJ2-4; 7 bases line up with TRBD1. V lost 2 bases and J lost 6; bases outside the gene matches: 1. This CDR3 comprises 13 residues. Germline CDR1 reads SGHTA; CDR2 reads FQGNSA. DNA of the CDR3: TGTGCCAGCAGCTTAACAGGGGCAAACATTCAGTACTTC. Translated, it gives CASSLTGANIQYF.

The gene calls are TRBV6-5 and TRBJ1-5; D is uncertain. V was clipped by 0 bases and J by 0 bases, with 6 bases between them. CDR1 is MNHEY and CDR2 is SVGAGI in the germline V gene. CDR3 length equals 15 residues. CDR3 in DNA: TGTGCCAGCAGTTACTCCACAGATAGCAATCAGCCCCAGCATTTT. This translates into CASSYSTDSNQPQHF.

In its sample, this clone was seen once. This chain connects TRBV7-8 to TRBJ1-1; a possible D gene is TRBD1 (5 bases). CDR1 SGHVS and CDR2 FQNEAQ come from the germline V gene. Trimming shortened V by 5 bases and J by 4 bases, and 14 bases separated the two germline ends. The CDR3 runs 14 residues. Written as DNA, the CDR3 is TGTGCCAGCAGCGCGGGACCAAGTCGCACTGAAGCTTTCTTT. Protein product: CASSAGPSRTEAFF.

V gene TRBV6-6 combines with J gene TRBJ1-2; a weak D match, TRBD1 (5 bases). CDR1 and CDR2 (germline): MNHNY, SVGAGI (reference sequence). The CDR3 has 15 residues. Trimming took 7 bases from V and 5 from J, leaving 20 bases between them. This chain's CDR3 is CASKRDPQEGYGYTF. CDR3 DNA sequence: TGTGCCAGCAAGCGGGACCCCCAGGAGGGATATGGCTACACCTTC.

This chain joins TRBV7-2 and TRBJ1-2, with D hard to call. The CDR3 is 12 residues long. Germline values: CDR1 SGHTA, CDR2 FQGNSA. Trimming shortened V by 1 base and J by 5 bases, and 5 bases separated the two germline ends. CDR3 in DNA: TGTGCCAGCAGCTTAGAGCGATATGGCTACACCTTC. This translates into CASSLERYGYTF.

This rearrangement joins TRBV7-3 to TRBJ1-3; 8 bases line up with TRBD1. Germline CDR1 reads SGHTA; CDR2 reads FQGTGA. The CDR3 consists of 13 residues. After removal of 4 bases from V and 8 bases from J, the junction contained 4 bases not matched to a gene. This CDR3 is CASSSTGGDTIYF. The CDR3, as DNA: TGTGCCAGCAGCTCAACAGGGGGGGACACCATATATTTT.

The V and J genes are TRBV12-3 or TRBV12-4 and TRBJ2-7; TRBD2 aligns across 7 bases. This CDR3 is 13 amino acids long. The V gene end was trimmed by 3 bases and the J gene end by 3 bases; junction bases not matched to a gene: 2. CDR3 protein: CASSFGRDYEQYF. DNA for the CDR3: TGTGCCAGCAGTTTTGGGAGGGACTACGAGCAGTACTTC.

This clone was recorded once. This chain connects TRBV15 to TRBJ1-2, with TRBD1 matching 9 bases. The V gene end was trimmed by 1 base and the J gene end by 4 bases; junction bases not matched to a gene: 7. The CDR3 spans 16 residues. Germline V gene sequence: CDR1 LNHNV, CDR2 YYDKDF (reference sequence). The DNA for the CDR3 is TGTGCCACCAGCAGAGCAACCCGGGACAGGGTCTATGGCTACACCTTC. The encoded protein is CATSRATRDRVYGYTF.

The rearrangement joins TRBV19 to TRBJ1-1, with 10 nucleotides matching TRBD1. In germline, CDR1 is LNHDA, CDR2 SQIVND (reference sequence). The V and J ends lost 11 bases and 3 bases, in that order; junction bases with no gene match: 3. The CDR3 totals 12 residues. In DNA form, the CDR3 reads TGTGCCGTGGGACAGGGGTACACTGAAGCTTTCTTT. Its protein product is CAVGQGYTEAFF.

The rearrangement links TRBV19 to TRBJ1-5, with a possible D match to TRBD1 (6 bases). The CDR3 extends over 14 amino acids. Germline values: CDR1 LNHDA, CDR2 SQIVND (reference sequence). Trimming took 1 base from V and 4 from J, leaving 8 bases between them. The chain's CDR3 is CASSIGDRNQPQHF. In DNA, the CDR3 is TGTGCCAGTAGTATAGGAGACAGGAATCAGCCCCAGCATTTT.

V usage is TRBV5-1 and J usage is TRBJ1-4, with a tentative D call TRBD1 (5 bases). This CDR3 is built from 14 residues. V lost 4 bases, J lost 4 bases, and 11 bases lay in between. The germline CDR1 and CDR2 sequences are SGHRS and YFSETQ. The CDR3 DNA is TGCGCCAGCAGCCAGGGACTGTTTAATGAAAAACTGTTTTTT. Translated: CASSQGLFNEKLFF.

This chain uses TRBV28 with TRBJ2-3; D not certain. The germline V gene has CDR1 MDHEN and CDR2 SYDVKM. The CDR3 length is 13 residues. Trimming removed 0 bases at V and 3 bases at J, with 4 bases between. In nucleotides, the CDR3 is TGTGCCAGCAGTTTATGGGCTACAGATACGCAGTATTTT. This codes for CASSLWATDTQYF.

V is TRBV9 and J is TRBJ2-1; 9 positions agree with TRBD2. CDR1 and CDR2 from the germline V gene are SGDLS and YYNGEE. V shed 6 bases and J 8 bases; nucleotides not matched to a gene: 12. The length of the CDR3 is 15 residues. As DNA, the CDR3 is TGTGCCAGCACCCCGCGGGAGGGCCTTTCCCATGAGCAGTTCTTC. Translating gives CASTPREGLSHEQFF.

The V call is TRBV19, the J call TRBJ1-1; perhaps TRBD1 as D (5 bases). Trimming cost V 7 bases and J 3 bases, with 18 bases left between them. This CDR3 is 15 amino acids long. The V gene's germline CDR1 is LNHDA and CDR2 SQIVND (reference sequence). The CDR3: CASITRKRGDTEAFF. CDR3 nucleotide sequence: TGTGCCAGTATCACGAGGAAGCGGGGCGACACTGAAGCTTTCTTT. The full variable domain, its missing parts supplied by reference TRBV19 and TRBJ1-1, is DGGITQSPKYLFRKEGQNVTLSCEQNLNHDAMYWYRQDPGQGLRLIYYSQIVNDFQKGDIAEGYSVSREKKESFPLTVTSAQKNPTAFYLCASITRKRGDTEAFFGQGTRLTVV.

This chain links TRBV18 with TRBJ2-1; 11 positions agree with TRBD2. The CDR3 has 16 residues. Germline-derived CDR1 and CDR2 are KGHSH and LQKENI. The V segment lost 3 bases and the J segment 4 bases; nucleotides outside the gene matches: 5. The CDR3 sequence: CASSPLTSGTYNEQFF. The CDR3 DNA follows: TGTGCCAGCTCACCCTTGACTAGCGGGACGTACAATGAGCAGTTCTTC.

V and J are TRBV19 and TRBJ1-1; 8 bases agree with TRBD1. The length of the CDR3 is 15 residues. V lost 1 base and J lost 4; bases outside the gene matches: 5. The germline CDR1 and CDR2 sequences are LNHDA and SQIVND (reference sequence). CDR3 DNA: TGTGCCAGTAGTATAGCCCACAGGGGGGGCACTGAAGCTTTCTTT. Translating gives CASSIAHRGGTEAFF. The full variable domain, with the rest looked up from reference TRBV19 and TRBJ1-1, is DGGITQSPKYLFRKEGQNVTLSCEQNLNHDAMYWYRQDPGQGLRLIYYSQIVNDFQKGDIAEGYSVSREKKESFPLTVTSAQKNPTAFYLCASSIAHRGGTEAFFGQGTRLTVV.

This rearrangement joins TRBV7-2 to TRBJ1-1; D gene ambiguous. Germline-derived CDR1 and CDR2 are SGHTA and FQGNSA. V was pared by 2 bases and J by 5 bases, with 12 bases between. This CDR3 is built from 14 residues. In DNA form, the CDR3 reads TGTGCCAGCAGCTTATCCCGTCTCCAGACTGAAGCTTTCTTT. Encoded protein: CASSLSRLQTEAFF.

This rearrangement joins TRBV5-4 to TRBJ2-7, with 7 bases matching TRBD2. The CDR3 is 14 amino acids. J gave up 4 bases and V 0 bases, and 4 bases lay outside the gene matches. CDR1 is SGHNT, CDR2 YYREEE, per germline (reference sequence). CDR3 DNA sequence: TGTGCCAGCAGCTTGGGCGGGAGCGGGTACGAGCAGTACTTC. Translation: CASSLGGSGYEQYF.

The chain recombines TRBV27 with TRBJ2-5; 8 bases agree with TRBD1. Trimming at V came to 5 bases and at J to 1 base, leaving 6 bases not matched to a gene. Germline CDR1 is MNHEY and CDR2 is SMNVEV (reference sequence). CDR3 length: 15 amino acids. This CDR3 reads CASSPRDRFQETQYF. DNA of the CDR3: TGTGCCAGCAGTCCCCGGGACAGGTTCCAAGAGACCCAGTACTTC.

The genes are TRBV3-1 (or the pseudogene TRBV3-2) and TRBJ1-5; 8 bases are shared with TRBD1. Germline values: CDR1 LGHDT, CDR2 YNNKEL (reference sequence). V was clipped by 8 bases and J by 7 bases; unmatched bases: 4. This CDR3 comprises 12 residues. The CDR3 is CASSTGGQPQHF. For the CDR3, the DNA is TGTGCCAGCTCCACAGGGGGACAGCCCCAGCATTTT.

CDR3: CASSLGTGGKETQYF. CDR3 bases: TGTGCCAGCAGCCTAGGGACAGGGGGAAAAGAGACCCAGTACTTC. The V gene is TRBV7-8, the J gene TRBJ2-5; 11 bases align to TRBD1. The V gene's germline CDR1 is SGHVS and CDR2 FQNEAQ. The J segment lost 3 bases and the V segment lost 5 bases, leaving 5 bases of the junction unmatched. The CDR3 runs 15 residues.

The chain has TRBV27 and TRBJ2-2, with D perhaps TRBD1 (5 bases). CDR3 length: 14 residues. The ends were cut back, 5 bases at V and 7 bases at J, with 14 bases in the middle. The germline V gene has CDR1 MNHEY and CDR2 SMNVEV (reference sequence). CDR3 sequence: CASSPRAGRGELFF. DNA of the CDR3: TGTGCCAGCAGTCCTCGGGCAGGGCGCGGGGAGCTGTTTTTT.

This clone was recorded once. The chain combines TRBV7-9 with TRBJ2-5; TRBD2 agrees at 14 bases. J was trimmed by 4 bases and V by 5 bases; bases with no gene match: 12. Germline CDR1 is SEHNR and CDR2 is FQNEAQ (reference sequence). CDR3 length: 18 residues. The CDR3 region is CASSEGLAGEGGRETQYF. CDR3 sequence (DNA): TGTGCCAGCAGCGAGGGACTAGCGGGAGAGGGTGGTAGAGAGACCCAGTACTTC. Variable domain in full (rest from reference TRBV7-9 and TRBJ2-5): DTGVSQNPRHKITKRGQNVTFRCDPISEHNRLYWYRQTLGQGPEFLTYFQNEAQLEKSRLLSDRFSAERPKGSFSTLEIQRTEQGDSAMYLCASSEGLAGEGGRETQYFGPGTRLLVL.

This clone came up once. The chain links TRBV7-3 to TRBJ1-1; D is undetermined. With 2 bases removed from V and 0 bases from J, the gap between germline ends came to 4 bases. The CDR3 extends over 13 amino acids. The V gene's germline CDR1 is SGHTA and CDR2 FQGTGA. The CDR3 spells CASSLQMNTEAFF. In DNA form, the CDR3 reads TGTGCCAGCAGCTTACAGATGAACACTGAAGCTTTCTTT.

The chain combines TRBV7-3 with TRBJ1-1; TRBD1 is a possible D gene (5 bases). The CDR3 length is 13 residues. V dropped 3 bases and J dropped 1 base, with 6 bases sitting between them. The V gene's germline CDR1 is SGHTA and CDR2 FQGTGA. CDR3 nucleotide sequence: TGTGCCAGCAGCTTCGGGGGGAACACTGAAGCTTTCTTT. This gives the protein CASSFGGNTEAFF.